This TCR beta chain derives from a study of cytomegalovirus exposure and HLA in healthy donors. 60 Vbeta and 13 Jbeta primers were used in PCR. TCRdb's table, derived via immunoSEQ multiplex PCR, lists solely in-frame clones and lacks some. This sample yields 90,000 to 110,000 clones, of which 80% to 85% are seen a single time; less than 2.5% belongs to the top ten. This clone was seen a single time. The sequenced sample consisted of PBMCs. The clonotype originates from a young woman in good health and CMV-seronegative.

CDR3 sequence (DNA): TGTGCCAGCACCCCGACAGGGACGTATTCACCCCTCCACTTT. This gives the protein CASTPTGTYSPLHF. The rearrangement links TRBV7-9 to TRBJ1-6; 7 bases align to TRBD1. Per germline, CDR1 SEHNR and CDR2 FQNEAQ (reference sequence). The V segment lost 7 bases and the J segment 8 bases; nucleotides outside the gene matches: 8. The length of the CDR3 is 14 residues.